This is a list of T cell receptor beta chains from one sample in a study of blood T cell repertoires in COVID-19. This table comes from immunoSEQ multiplex PCR, and its TCRdb copy is limited to in-frame clones, with some not included. The sample has a few hundred thousand clones; around 88% are singletons. Specimen: PBMCs or T cells enriched from blood (not recorded which). The receptors shown here come from a woman between 25 and 40 years old who had recovered from COVID-19. The CDR3 runs from the conserved cysteine through the conserved F or W. D genes are given only for firm matches.

v_call	d_call	j_call	cdr3_aa
TRBV7-2	NA	TRBJ2-7	CASSLATNYEQYF
TRBV19	NA	TRBJ2-3	CASMRRQSTDTQYF
TRBV4-2	NA	TRBJ2-1	CASSQDRGSGPYKFF
TRBV5-4	TRBD2	TRBJ2-1	CASSTTSGSGNEQFF
TRBV11-1	TRBD1	TRBJ2-1	CATTTGSSYNEQFF
TRBV6-5	NA	TRBJ1-2	CASSYPGAYLAGYTF
TRBV19	TRBD1	TRBJ1-5	CASSPGTGDNQPQHF
TRBV28	TRBD1	TRBJ1-1	CASSLLTGAPNTEAFF
TRBV7-2	TRBD1	TRBJ2-2	CASSSRQGTGELFF
TRBV11-3	NA	TRBJ2-5	CASSLGRGSETQYF
TRBV9	TRBD2	TRBJ2-1	CASSVGTSANEQFF
TRBV7-2	NA	TRBJ2-5	CASSPAETQYF
TRBV9	TRBD2	TRBJ2-2	CASSGRPGTSSTGELFF
TRBV28	NA	TRBJ1-1	CASGKNYMNTEAFF
TRBV19	NA	TRBJ1-1	CATAVAAGGLVPAFF
TRBV28	TRBD1	TRBJ1-2	CASKSSDRGYGYTF
TRBV15	NA	TRBJ1-1	CATSRAGNTEAFF
TRBV5-6	NA	TRBJ2-3	CASSLRFDRSTDTQYF
TRBV27	TRBD1	TRBJ1-2	CASSLSNQGAGYGYTF
TRBV19	TRBD1	TRBJ2-1	CASSSYSDRAGNEQFF
TRBV4-3	TRBD1	TRBJ1-2	CASSQPGQLSSGYTF
TRBV28	TRBD1	TRBJ1-2	CASRGDSYGYTF
TRBV5-8	NA	TRBJ2-1	CASSLGRTTYNEQFF
TRBV10-3	TRBD2	TRBJ2-1	CAIRRTSGTGNEQFF
TRBV28	NA	TRBJ1-1	CASSPYMGGIRQNTEAFF
TRBV20-1	TRBD2	TRBJ2-1	CSASPTSGRSDEQFF
TRBV5-4	TRBD1	TRBJ1-2	CASSRQGTNHF
TRBV28	TRBD2	TRBJ2-2	CASTAFGLATGELFF
TRBV24-1	NA	TRBJ1-2	CATSGTGQGIYGYTF
TRBV6-6	TRBD1	TRBJ1-5	CASSSHRQGSNQPQHF
TRBV28	TRBD1	TRBJ1-2	CASLGQLYGYTF